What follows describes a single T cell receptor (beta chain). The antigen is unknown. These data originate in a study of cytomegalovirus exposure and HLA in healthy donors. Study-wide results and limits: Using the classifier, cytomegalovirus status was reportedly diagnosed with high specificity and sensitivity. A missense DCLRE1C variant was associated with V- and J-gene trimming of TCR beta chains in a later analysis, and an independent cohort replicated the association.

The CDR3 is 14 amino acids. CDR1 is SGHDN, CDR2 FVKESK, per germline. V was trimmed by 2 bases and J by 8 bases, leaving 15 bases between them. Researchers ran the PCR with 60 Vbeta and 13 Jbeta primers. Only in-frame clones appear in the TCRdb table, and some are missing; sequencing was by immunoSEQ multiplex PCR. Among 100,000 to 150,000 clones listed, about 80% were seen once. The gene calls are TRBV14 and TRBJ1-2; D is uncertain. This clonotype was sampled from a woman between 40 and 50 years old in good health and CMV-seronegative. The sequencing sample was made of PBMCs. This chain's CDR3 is CASSQRTSSRGYTF. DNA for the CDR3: TGTGCCAGCAGCCAACGAACTTCGTCTAGAGGCTACACCTTC.